The 20 T cell receptor beta chains given below trace back to one sample, sequenced in a study of cytomegalovirus exposure and HLA in healthy donors. 13 Jbeta primers and 60 Vbeta primers were used for the PCR. Sequencing used immunoSEQ multiplex PCR; TCRdb keeps in-frame clones, though not all of them. The sample carries roughly 100,000 clones, over 75% recorded once. The sample comprised PBMCs. These receptors originate from a woman aged 40 to 49 in good health and CMV-seropositive.

Only one count was recorded for this clone. The chain joins TRBV5-4 to TRBJ1-2, with D perhaps matching TRBD1 (5 bases). Germline V gives CDR1 SGHNT, CDR2 YYREEE (reference sequence). This CDR3 comprises 11 residues. Trimming shortened V by 10 bases and J by 7 bases, and 14 bases separated the two germline ends. The CDR3 sequence: CAWGFMGGYTF. CDR3 DNA: TGTGCCTGGGGCTTTATGGGTGGCTACACCTTC.

In its sample, this clone was seen a few times. This sequence joins TRBV5-8 and TRBJ2-7, with 7 bases fitting TRBD1. This CDR3 contains 15 residues. Per the germline V gene, CDR1 is SGHTS and CDR2 is YDEGEE. J gave up 1 base and V 3 bases, and 7 bases lay outside the gene matches. This CDR3 is CASSSTGTASYEQYF. CDR3 nucleotide sequence: TGTGCCAGCAGCTCAACCGGGACAGCATCCTACGAGCAGTACTTC.

This chain joins TRBV5-1 and TRBJ2-1, with 9 bases fitting TRBD1. With V trimmed by 2 bases and J by 7 bases, 1 base remained unmatched. Germline V CDR1 and CDR2: SGHRS, YFSETQ. The CDR3 covers 13 residues. Written as DNA, the CDR3 is TGCGCCAGCAGCTTCGGGACAGGGAATGAGCAGTTCTTC. Translated: CASSFGTGNEQFF.

CDR3 sequence: CASSLDYGAGTYEQYF. CDR3 DNA: TGTGCCAGCAGCTTGGACTATGGGGCGGGAACCTACGAGCAGTACTTC. The chain uses TRBV5-6 and TRBJ2-7; weak D call: TRBD2 (6 bases). The CDR3 runs to 16 residues. CDR1 and CDR2 from the germline V gene are SGHDT and YYEEEE. V was pared by 0 bases and J by 2 bases, with 15 bases between.

Only a few counts were recorded for this clone. V usage is TRBV5-5 and J usage is TRBJ1-4; weak D call: TRBD1 (5 bases). In germline, CDR1 is SGHKS, CDR2 YYEKEE (reference sequence). Trimming removed 2 bases from V and 5 bases from J, with 7 bases in between. This CDR3 contains 13 residues. The CDR3 nucleotides are TGTGCCAGCAGCTTAGGGGTGAATGAAAAACTGTTTTTT. Amino acids: CASSLGVNEKLFF.

This chain joins TRBV5-1 and TRBJ2-4, with 7 bases aligning to TRBD1. The ends lost 3 bases at V and 0 bases at J; junction bases unmatched: 6. The CDR3 length is 16 residues. Germline lookup yields CDR1 SGHRS and CDR2 YFSETQ. CDR3 loop: CASSSGQTLAKNIQYF. DNA for the CDR3: TGCGCCAGCAGCTCGGGACAGACACTAGCCAAAAACATTCAGTACTTC.

This chain connects TRBV7-9 to TRBJ1-4; weak D call: TRBD1 (5 bases). The CDR3 length is 17 residues. Looked up from germline, CDR1 is SEHNR and CDR2 is FQNEAQ (reference sequence). V was cut by 2 bases and J by 8 bases, with 21 bases left in between. The CDR3 protein is CASSLRELGRAGEKLFF. The CDR3 nucleotides are TGTGCCAGCAGCTTACGCGAGTTGGGCAGGGCTGGGGAAAAACTGTTTTTT.

This sequence joins TRBV4-1 and TRBJ2-2; possibly TRBD1 for D (6 bases). Trimming cost V 3 bases and J 4 bases, with 18 bases left between them. The CDR3 consists of 17 residues. In germline, CDR1 is MGHRA, CDR2 YSYEKL. CDR3 in amino acids: CASSHVRGRGSTGELFF. CDR3 DNA sequence: TGCGCCAGCAGCCACGTACGGGGCAGGGGAAGCACCGGGGAGCTGTTTTTT.

This chain connects TRBV10-1 to TRBJ1-2; D is ambiguous. The CDR3 sequence is 13 residues long. Germline lookup yields CDR1 WNHNN and CDR2 SYGVQD (reference sequence). The V end lost 3 bases, the J end lost 3 bases, and 8 bases lay between the germline ends. CDR3 amino acids: CASSEQRYYGYTF. As DNA, the CDR3 is TGCGCCAGCAGTGAACAGCGGTACTATGGCTACACCTTC.

This clone was observed once. One end of the junction fails to match germline, which may point to a read error. The chain uses TRBV29-1 and TRBJ2-2; 9 positions agree with TRBD2. Looked up from germline, CDR1 is SQVTM and CDR2 is ANQGSEA. The CDR3 is 17 amino acids. The CDR3 nucleotides are TGCAGCGCTCTAGTATGGGCTAGCGGGGCGAATACCGGGGAGCTGTTTTTT. Its translation is CSALVWASGANTGELFF.

The chain couples TRBV5-1 to TRBJ1-4; the match to TRBD1 covers 12 bases. This CDR3 has 16 amino acids. The germline gives CDR1 SGHRS, CDR2 YFSETQ. With 3 bases clipped from V and 5 bases from J, the junction kept 5 bases outside the gene matches. The CDR3 sequence is CASSSGTGGVNEKLFF. The CDR3 DNA reads as TGCGCCAGCAGCTCAGGGACAGGGGGCGTAAATGAAAAACTGTTTTTT.

This chain uses TRBV5-5 with TRBJ1-5, with D possibly TRBD1 on 6 matching bases. CDR1 and CDR2 (germline): SGHKS, YYEKEE (reference sequence). Trimming cost V 0 bases and J 3 bases, with 13 bases left between them. The CDR3 consists of 16 residues. The DNA for the CDR3 is TGTGCCAGCAGCTTGGAAACAGGGTTGAACAATCAGCCCCAGCATTTT. Translated, it gives CASSLETGLNNQPQHF.

V and J are TRBV5-6 and TRBJ2-5; 9 bases match TRBD2. The CDR3 runs 15 residues. Germline trimming cut 0 bases from V and 2 bases from J; bases unmatched to any gene: 2. CDR1 SGHDT and CDR2 YYEEEE come from the germline V gene. CDR3 loop: CASSLELAGQETQYF. CDR3 nucleotide sequence: TGTGCCAGCAGCTTGGAGCTAGCGGGACAAGAGACCCAGTACTTC. The variable domain in full, with the rest retrieved from reference TRBV5-6 and TRBJ2-5, is DAGVTQSPTHLIKTRGQQVTLRCSPKSGHDTVSWYQQALGQGPQFIFQYYEEEERQRGNFPDRFSGHQFPNYSSELNVNALLLGDSALYLCASSLELAGQETQYFGPGTRLLVL.

In this sample, this clone turned up once. This chain connects TRBV4-3 to TRBJ2-2; no clear D. This CDR3 region has 16 residues. Looked up from germline, CDR1 is LGHNA and CDR2 is YSLEER. V dropped 3 bases and J dropped 5 bases, with 16 bases sitting between them. CDR3: CASSHLLGESTGELFF. The CDR3 nucleotides read TGCGCCAGCAGCCACCTCCTTGGAGAAAGTACCGGGGAGCTGTTTTTT.

V gene TRBV7-2 combines with J gene TRBJ1-6, with D possibly TRBD1 on 6 matching bases. CDR1 and CDR2 (germline): SGHTA, FQGNSA. This CDR3 region has 15 residues. V dropped 2 bases and J dropped 5 bases, with 10 bases sitting between them. CDR3 residues: CASSLNRVNNSPLHF. In DNA, the CDR3 is TGTGCCAGCAGCTTAAACAGGGTCAATAATTCACCCCTCCACTTT.

Details on this clone: Relative to the germline gene, one junction end is altered; a read error may explain this. V gene TRBV5-1 combines with J gene TRBJ1-6; TRBD1 matches at 7 bases. The germline CDR1 and CDR2 sequences are SGHRS and YFSETQ. This CDR3 contains 15 residues. The CDR3 sequence: CASSLGTGARSPPHF. The DNA of the CDR3 is TGCGCCAGCAGCTTGGGTACAGGGGCTAGGTCACCCCCCCACTTT.

This clone was seen once. The V call is TRBV7-9, the J call TRBJ1-2; D not certain. The CDR3 extends over 13 amino acids. Trimming took 6 bases from V and 5 from J, leaving 13 bases between them. Germline CDR1 is SEHNR and CDR2 is FQNEAQ (reference sequence). The CDR3 here is CASSYGDKYGYTF. The CDR3 nucleotides are TGTGCCAGCAGTTACGGGGATAAGTATGGCTACACCTTC.

The V gene is TRBV28, the J gene TRBJ2-5; tentative D call: TRBD1 (5 bases). CDR3 length: 13 amino acids. Trimming removed 6 bases at V and 4 bases at J, with 12 bases between. Germline V gene data show CDR1 as MDHEN and CDR2 as SYDVKM. CDR3 residues: CASSRTLAETQYF. In DNA form, the CDR3 reads TGTGCCAGCAGCCGGACATTAGCAGAGACCCAGTACTTC.

The rearrangement joins TRBV4-3 to TRBJ1-4; 11 bases agree with TRBD1. Germline V gene sequence: CDR1 LGHNA, CDR2 YSLEER. CDR3 length equals 16 residues. Losses at the gene ends were 3 bases for V and 3 bases for J; bases not matched to a gene: 3. CDR3 amino acids: CASSQDRGLSNEKLFF. CDR3 nucleotides: TGCGCCAGCAGCCAGGACAGGGGGCTGTCTAATGAAAAACTGTTTTTT.

J is TRBJ2-1 and V is TRBV6-6; D remains ambiguous. Germline-derived CDR1 and CDR2 are MNHNY and SVGAGI (reference sequence). The CDR3 consists of 11 residues. With 6 bases removed from V and 9 bases from J, the gap between germline ends came to 9 bases. CDR3 in amino acids: CASSPSGEQFF. In nucleotides, the CDR3 is TGTGCCAGCAGCCCCTCCGGTGAGCAGTTCTTC.